The 25 T cell receptor beta chains below come from one sample, sequenced in a study of shared clonotypes between healthy human individuals. Using immunoSEQ multiplex PCR, the repertoire was profiled, and TCRdb retains in-frame clones only, with some absent. The table lists 2 million to 3 million clones, over 85% of them singletons. Sample: naive CD4+ T cells from PBMCs. Subset described: CD45RA+ positively selected. The receptors stem from a man between 18 and 35 years old in good health. Some clones in this sample may be carry-over from other donors' samples.

The gene calls are TRBV28 and TRBJ2-7, with 9 bases aligning to TRBD1. Trimming took 6 bases from V and 5 from J; bases not matched to a gene: 5. The germline V gene has CDR1 MDHEN and CDR2 SYDVKM. There are 13 residues in the CDR3. The CDR3 sequence: CASSSQGADEQYF. The DNA of the CDR3 is TGTGCCAGCAGCTCACAGGGGGCGGACGAGCAGTACTTC.

This chain links TRBV4-3 with TRBJ1-6; 7 bases line up with TRBD1. Per germline, CDR1 LGHNA and CDR2 YSLEER. CDR3 length: 15 residues. J gave up 5 bases and V 4 bases, and 5 bases lay outside the gene matches. DNA for the CDR3: TGCGCCAGCAGCCGAGGTACAGGGGATAATTCACCCCTCCACTTT. Its protein is CASSRGTGDNSPLHF.

The rearrangement uses TRBV4-2 and TRBJ2-3; 10 bases map to TRBD2. The V segment lost 0 bases and the J segment 5 bases; nucleotides outside the gene matches: 5. CDR3 length equals 16 residues. The germline V gene encodes CDR1 LGHNA and CDR2 YNFKEQ. CDR3 DNA: TGTGCCAGCAGCCAAGAGCCGGGACTAGCGCTAGATACGCAGTATTTT. This translates into CASSQEPGLALDTQYF.

The chain recombines TRBV5-6 with TRBJ1-4, with a weak D call TRBD1 (5 bases). Germline loops: CDR1 SGHDT, CDR2 YYEEEE. V lost 3 bases to trimming and J lost 8 bases, with 20 bases between them. The CDR3 extends over 16 amino acids. Here the CDR3 DNA reads TGTGCCAGCAGCTCGAGGGGTCGGGGGTTTGAAGAAAAACTGTTTTTT. Protein: CASSSRGRGFEEKLFF.

The chain joins TRBV2 to TRBJ2-1, with 7 bases matching TRBD2. The V gene end was trimmed by 10 bases and the J gene end by 8 bases; junction bases not matched to a gene: 8. CDR3 length: 12 amino acids. Germline V CDR1 and CDR2: SNHLY, FYNNEI. The CDR3 DNA reads as TGTGCCACCGGGACTACCTTCGATGAGCAGTTCTTC. This codes for CATGTTFDEQFF.

V is TRBV9 and J is TRBJ2-1; possible D gene TRBD2, 7 bases. V lost 2 bases to trimming and J lost 4 bases, with 22 bases between them. This CDR3 contains 18 residues. The V gene's germline CDR1 is SGDLS and CDR2 YYNGEE. The DNA of the CDR3 is TGTGCCAGCAGCGTGGGGGCCGGCGGGAGAAACCTTTACAATGAGCAGTTCTTC. Encoded protein: CASSVGAGGRNLYNEQFF. Full variable domain (outside the CDR3, taken from reference TRBV9 and TRBJ2-1): DSGVTQTPKHLITATGQRVTLRCSPRSGDLSVYWYQQSLDQGLQFLIQYYNGEERAKGNILERFSAQQFPDLHSELNLSSLELGDSALYFCASSVGAGGRNLYNEQFFGPGTRLTVL.

The J gene is TRBJ1-2, the V gene TRBV9; tentatively, D is TRBD1 (6 bases). Germline V lookup: CDR1 SGDLS, CDR2 YYNGEE. The CDR3 has 13 residues. V lost 3 bases and J lost 6, with 12 bases in between. CDR3 sequence (DNA): TGTGCCAGCAGCGACACACAGGGTGATGGCTACACCTTC. Translated: CASSDTQGDGYTF.

The chain carries TRBV27 and TRBJ2-1; tentative D call: TRBD2 (6 bases). V was shortened by 4 bases and J by 5 bases, with 21 bases between the two germline ends. The CDR3 consists of 17 residues. Germline V CDR1 and CDR2: MNHEY, SMNVEV (reference sequence). CDR3 protein: CASSSPRDSQPDNEQFF. CDR3 DNA: TGTGCCAGCAGTTCCCCCCGGGACTCCCAACCGGACAATGAGCAGTTCTTC.

V is TRBV27 and J is TRBJ2-7; D tentatively reads TRBD1 or TRBD2 (6 bases each). The germline V gene has CDR1 MNHEY and CDR2 SMNVEV (reference sequence). The CDR3 contains 13 residues. V was clipped by 2 bases and J by 6 bases, with 11 bases between them. The CDR3 protein is CASSLVRGVEQYF. DNA for the CDR3: TGTGCCAGCAGTTTAGTGAGGGGGGTCGAGCAGTACTTC.

This clone showed up just once. The V and J genes are TRBV9 and TRBJ1-3; possibly TRBD1 for D (5 bases). Germline V gene lookup returns CDR1 SGDLS and CDR2 YYNGEE. V was clipped by 0 bases and J by 2 bases, with 9 bases between them. This CDR3 has 15 residues. The CDR3: CASSVGGSPGNTIYF. The CDR3 DNA reads TGTGCCAGCAGCGTAGGGGGGTCCCCTGGAAACACCATATATTTT. Variable domain in full (rest from reference TRBV9 and TRBJ1-3): DSGVTQTPKHLITATGQRVTLRCSPRSGDLSVYWYQQSLDQGLQFLIQYYNGEERAKGNILERFSAQQFPDLHSELNLSSLELGDSALYFCASSVGGSPGNTIYFGEGSWLTVV.

This sequence joins TRBV18 and TRBJ1-1; D is possibly TRBD1 (6 bases). V was cut by 1 base and J by 7 bases, with 13 bases left in between. The germline V gene has CDR1 KGHSH and CDR2 LQKENI. The CDR3 is made up of 14 amino acids. The CDR3 DNA is TGTGCCAGCTCACCACGGGGGGCGGACGGTGAAGCTTTCTTT. This sequence encodes CASSPRGADGEAFF.

This chain links TRBV4-2 with TRBJ2-3; 8 bases are shared with TRBD2. This CDR3 contains 16 residues. Germline lookup yields CDR1 LGHNA and CDR2 YNFKEQ. V shed 4 bases, J shed 6 bases, and the junction held 12 bases outside the gene matches. The CDR3 protein is CASSRSAREGGDTQYF. CDR3 in DNA: TGTGCCAGCAGCCGTAGTGCCCGGGAGGGCGGGGATACGCAGTATTTT.

This chain uses TRBV5-1 with TRBJ2-7; maybe TRBD2 (6 bases). The V end was cut by 4 bases, the J end by 6 bases, with 8 bases between. Germline CDR1 SGHRS, CDR2 YFSETQ. CDR3 length equals 11 residues. The CDR3 region is CASSEEGEQYF. Written as DNA, the CDR3 is TGCGCCAGCAGCGAGGAGGGCGAGCAGTACTTC.

The chain couples TRBV19 to TRBJ1-5; no firm D call. CDR3 size: 15 residues. Germline V gives CDR1 LNHDA, CDR2 SQIVND (reference sequence). Trimming left V 7 bases short and J 0 bases short, with 13 bases between. The CDR3 spells CASTPTPYSNQPQHF. CDR3 sequence (DNA): TGTGCCAGTACCCCGACACCTTATAGCAATCAGCCCCAGCATTTT.

V is TRBV28 and J is TRBJ2-7; D is unclear. CDR1 and CDR2 (germline): MDHEN, SYDVKM. This CDR3 has 12 amino acids. V was pared by 6 bases and J by 5 bases, with 11 bases between. This CDR3 is CASSNPGHEQYF. In DNA, the CDR3 is TGTGCCAGCAGCAACCCCGGCCACGAGCAGTACTTC.

J is TRBJ2-7 and V is TRBV5-4; D may correspond to TRBD1 or TRBD2 (5 bases each). CDR1 is SGHNT and CDR2 is YYREEE in the germline V gene (reference sequence). This CDR3 spans 14 amino acids. V was cut by 5 bases and J by 0 bases, with 12 bases left in between. The CDR3 here is CASRRDHSSYEQYF. CDR3 in DNA: TGTGCCAGCAGACGGGACCACAGCTCCTACGAGCAGTACTTC.

The V gene is TRBV6-1, the J gene TRBJ2-3; 9 bases are shared with TRBD1. The CDR3 runs to 14 residues. V lost 8 bases, J lost 5 bases, and 8 bases stayed unmatched. Germline CDR1 and CDR2: MNHNS and SASEGT. The DNA for the CDR3 is TGTGCCAGCCGTGGACAGGGGAGGCGAGATACGCAGTATTTT. Encoded protein: CASRGQGRRDTQYF.

The chain links TRBV28 to TRBJ2-7, with 9 bases identical to TRBD1. The trim removed 7 bases at V and 3 bases at J, leaving 7 bases unmatched. The germline CDR1 and CDR2 sequences are MDHEN and SYDVKM. CDR3 length: 14 residues. The CDR3 DNA sequence: TGTGCCAGCAAAAATACAGGGGGCTTCTACGAGCAGTACTTC. It yields the protein CASKNTGGFYEQYF.

The rearrangement uses TRBV4-1 and TRBJ2-1, with TRBD1 as a possible D gene (6 bases). Germline loops: CDR1 MGHRA, CDR2 YSYEKL. V dropped 1 base and J dropped 9 bases, with 13 bases sitting between them. This CDR3 spans 14 amino acids. CDR3 residues: CASSQVMGAGEQFF. Here the CDR3 DNA reads TGCGCCAGCAGCCAAGTAATGGGGGCGGGTGAGCAGTTCTTC.

The CDR3 sequence: CASSLRRPAETQYF. In nucleotides, the CDR3 is TGTGCCAGCAGCCTAAGGCGTCCGGCGGAGACCCAGTACTTC. The chain employs TRBV27 and TRBJ2-5; D is uncertain. This CDR3 has 14 residues. Deletions cut 6 bases from V and 5 bases from J, with 16 bases between. CDR1 MNHEY and CDR2 SMNVEV come from the germline V gene (reference sequence).

V gene TRBV27 combines with J gene TRBJ1-1, with D unresolved. The germline V gene has CDR1 MNHEY and CDR2 SMNVEV (reference sequence). This CDR3 spans 13 amino acids. Trimming took off 8 bases at V and 3 bases at J, with 13 bases between the two ends. CDR3 sequence (DNA): TGTGCCAGCGTAGCAATGACCTACACTGAAGCTTTCTTT. Translation: CASVAMTYTEAFF.

This sequence joins TRBV7-2 and TRBJ2-7; 8 bases agree with TRBD1. With 4 bases clipped from V and 2 bases from J, the junction kept 7 bases outside the gene matches. This CDR3 region has 15 residues. Germline values: CDR1 SGHTA, CDR2 FQGNSA. The CDR3 bases are TGTGCCAGCAGCTCCAGACAGGGGAGAGCCTACGAGCAGTACTTC. This gives the protein CASSSRQGRAYEQYF.

This chain joins TRBV12-5 and TRBJ1-1; TRBD1 agrees at 11 bases. The CDR3 is 15 residues long. Per the germline V gene, CDR1 is LGHNT and CDR2 is FRNRAP. V gave up 4 bases and J gave up 3 bases; unmatched junction bases: 4. The CDR3 bases are TGTGCTAGTGGTTCTCCGGGACAGGGGGACACTGAAGCTTTCTTT. Translated, it gives CASGSPGQGDTEAFF.

This chain connects TRBV28 to TRBJ2-6; 8 bases agree with TRBD1. The ends lost 5 bases at V and 0 bases at J; junction bases unmatched: 6. Germline CDR1 is MDHEN and CDR2 is SYDVKM. The CDR3 has 17 residues. The CDR3 bases are TGTGCCAGCAGTCACCGGGACAGGCCCTCTGGGGCCAACGTCCTGACTTTC. Translating it yields CASSHRDRPSGANVLTF. The variable domain in full, with the rest retrieved from reference TRBV28 and TRBJ2-6, is DVKVTQSSRYLVKRTGEKVFLECVQDMDHENMFWYRQDPGLGLRLIYFSYDVKMKEKGDIPEGYSVSREKKERFSLILESASTNQTSMYLCASSHRDRPSGANVLTFGAGSRLTVL.

This clone was detected once. The V gene is TRBV13, the J gene TRBJ2-6; D not resolved. The CDR3 is made up of 19 amino acids. Germline V gene data show CDR1 as PRHDT and CDR2 as FYEKMQ (reference sequence). V was trimmed by 3 bases and J by 0 bases, leaving 18 bases between them. For the CDR3, the DNA is TGTGCCAGCAGCTTCTATCCGGCGGCTTCACCCTCTGGGGCCAACGTCCTGACTTTC. Protein product: CASSFYPAASPSGANVLTF.